A selection of T cell receptor beta chains follows, all from one sample in a study of technical replicates of blood from a few donors. Sequencing used immunoSEQ multiplex PCR; TCRdb keeps in-frame clones, though not all of them. In the table there are roughly 80,000 clones, approximately 96% of which are singletons. Source material: T cells isolated from PBMCs. Receptors originate from a human donor in good health. CDR3s include the opening cysteine and the closing phenylalanine or tryptophan. The D gene is left open where the match is weak. Some rows mark clone size as missing; the rest say once, few, many or name a class of expanded clone.

d_call: -
j_call: TRBJ2-7
v_call: TRBV5-1
clone_size: few
cdr3_aa: CASSLSFGDYEQYF
cdr3_nt: TGCGCCAGCAGCTTGTCGTTCGGGGACTACGAGCAGTACTTC

d_call: -
j_call: TRBJ2-7
v_call: TRBV14
clone_size: -
cdr3_aa: CASSREPGTYEQYF
cdr3_nt: TGTGCCAGCAGCCGCGAGCCTGGTACCTACGAGCAGTACTTC

d_call: -
j_call: TRBJ2-7
v_call: TRBV4-1
clone_size: -
cdr3_aa: CATSDRPTYEQYF
cdr3_nt: TGCGCCACTTCAGACAGGCCCACCTACGAGCAGTACTTC

d_call: -
j_call: TRBJ2-7
v_call: TRBV7-9
clone_size: -
cdr3_aa: CASSPRSGYEQYF
cdr3_nt: TGTGCCAGCAGCCCCCGGTCTGGCTACGAGCAGTACTTC

d_call: TRBD2
j_call: TRBJ2-7
v_call: TRBV2
clone_size: -
cdr3_aa: CASRLAGEYEQYF
cdr3_nt: TGTGCCAGTCGACTAGCGGGTGAATACGAGCAGTACTTC

d_call: TRBD2
j_call: TRBJ2-2
v_call: TRBV19
clone_size: -
cdr3_aa: CASSKTSGTRGELFF
cdr3_nt: TGTGCCAGTAGTAAGACTAGCGGGACTAGGGGGGAGCTGTTTTTT

d_call: -
j_call: TRBJ1-5
v_call: TRBV30
clone_size: once
cdr3_aa: CAFSRGGGQPQHF
cdr3_nt: TGTGCCTTCTCCCGCGGGGGCGGTCAGCCCCAGCATTTT

d_call: TRBD2
j_call: TRBJ2-3
v_call: TRBV4-1
clone_size: -
cdr3_aa: CASSQGSGGYTDTQYF
cdr3_nt: TGCGCCAGCAGCCAAGGGAGCGGGGGGTACACAGATACGCAGTATTTT

d_call: -
j_call: TRBJ2-2
v_call: TRBV7-6
clone_size: -
cdr3_aa: CASSPPPAAGLPGELFF
cdr3_nt: TGTGCCAGCAGCCCCCCACCTGCCGCCGGACTACCCGGGGAGCTGTTTTTT

d_call: -
j_call: TRBJ2-3
v_call: TRBV29-1
clone_size: -
cdr3_aa: CSVFQSDTQYF
cdr3_nt: TGCAGCGTTTTTCAGTCTGATACGCAGTATTTT

d_call: TRBD1
j_call: TRBJ1-3
v_call: TRBV10-1
clone_size: -
cdr3_aa: CASTATGDPDTIYF
cdr3_nt: TGCGCCAGCACCGCGACAGGGGATCCGGACACCATATATTTT

d_call: -
j_call: TRBJ2-1
v_call: TRBV9
clone_size: -
cdr3_aa: CASSVALPTRGNEQFF
cdr3_nt: TGTGCCAGCAGCGTAGCGCTACCGACCCGGGGCAATGAGCAGTTCTTC

d_call: TRBD2
j_call: TRBJ2-1
v_call: TRBV11-3
clone_size: -
cdr3_aa: CASSSGLAGQFF
cdr3_nt: TGTGCCAGCAGCTCGGGACTAGCTGGGCAGTTCTTC

d_call: -
j_call: TRBJ2-7
v_call: TRBV5-6
clone_size: -
cdr3_aa: CASSLRERREQYF
cdr3_nt: TGTGCCAGCAGCTTGCGGGAGCGGAGAGAGCAGTACTTC

d_call: -
j_call: TRBJ2-7
v_call: TRBV4-1
clone_size: once
cdr3_aa: CASSQDSAAASYEQYF
cdr3_nt: TGCGCCAGCAGCCAAGATTCAGCCGCGGCGAGTTACGAGCAGTACTTC

d_call: TRBD1
j_call: TRBJ2-1
v_call: TRBV7-3
clone_size: -
cdr3_aa: CASSFRTGYSSYNEQFF
cdr3_nt: TGTGCCAGCAGCTTTCGGACAGGGTATAGCTCCTACAATGAGCAGTTCTTC

d_call: TRBD1
j_call: TRBJ2-7
v_call: TRBV6-4
clone_size: -
cdr3_aa: CARGQGVYEQYF
cdr3_nt: TGTGCCAGGGGACAGGGGGTCTACGAGCAGTACTTC

d_call: TRBD2
j_call: TRBJ2-5
v_call: TRBV28
clone_size: -
cdr3_aa: CASRLGLAAVQETQYF
cdr3_nt: TGTGCCAGCAGGCTAGGACTAGCTGCGGTACAAGAGACCCAGTACTTC

d_call: TRBD1
j_call: TRBJ2-7
v_call: TRBV5-6
clone_size: -
cdr3_aa: CASIFGTGGINEQYF
cdr3_nt: TGTGCCAGCATCTTTGGGACAGGGGGCATCAACGAGCAGTACTTC

d_call: -
j_call: TRBJ1-2
v_call: TRBV13
clone_size: -
cdr3_aa: CASSSIPPAGYTF
cdr3_nt: TGTGCCAGCAGCTCGATTCCGCCTGCGGGCTACACCTTC

d_call: -
j_call: TRBJ1-1
v_call: TRBV6-5
clone_size: -
cdr3_aa: CASSYSPFTGTEAFF
cdr3_nt: TGTGCCAGCAGTTACTCGCCCTTTACCGGCACTGAAGCTTTCTTT

d_call: TRBD2
j_call: TRBJ2-3
v_call: TRBV6-1
clone_size: -
cdr3_aa: CASRLLAGGYYTQYF
cdr3_nt: TGTGCCAGCAGGTTACTAGCGGGGGGGTATTATACGCAGTATTTT

d_call: -
j_call: TRBJ2-1
v_call: TRBV19
clone_size: -
cdr3_aa: CASSTLSVESYNEQFF
cdr3_nt: TGTGCCAGTAGCACTTTAAGCGTGGAATCCTACAATGAGCAGTTCTTC

d_call: -
j_call: TRBJ1-1
v_call: TRBV27
clone_size: -
cdr3_aa: CASSLGTGNTEAFF
cdr3_nt: TGTGCCAGCAGTTTAGGTACAGGTAACACTGAAGCTTTCTTT

d_call: TRBD1
j_call: TRBJ1-2
v_call: TRBV27
clone_size: -
cdr3_aa: CASSSFSGGYGYTF
cdr3_nt: TGTGCCAGCAGTTCGTTTTCAGGGGGCTATGGCTACACCTTC

d_call: -
j_call: TRBJ2-7
v_call: TRBV5-6
clone_size: -
cdr3_aa: CASSLAPSYEQYF
cdr3_nt: TGTGCCAGCAGCTTGGCGCCTAGCTACGAGCAGTACTTC

d_call: TRBD1
j_call: TRBJ2-7
v_call: TRBV7-8
clone_size: -
cdr3_aa: CASSRWTGDYEQYF
cdr3_nt: TGTGCCAGCAGCCGCTGGACAGGGGACTACGAGCAGTACTTC

d_call: TRBD1
j_call: TRBJ2-2
v_call: TRBV25-1
clone_size: -
cdr3_aa: CASGGQGNGELFF
cdr3_nt: TGTGCCAGCGGAGGACAGGGGAACGGGGAGCTGTTTTTT

d_call: TRBD2
j_call: TRBJ2-1
v_call: TRBV10-1
clone_size: -
cdr3_aa: CASSPGLGRNEQFF
cdr3_nt: TGCGCCAGCAGCCCGGGACTAGGGAGAAATGAGCAGTTCTTC

d_call: TRBD1
j_call: TRBJ1-1
v_call: TRBV7-9
clone_size: -
cdr3_aa: CASSGTGSGQASVTEAFF
cdr3_nt: TGTGCCAGCAGCGGGACAGGGTCAGGTCAAGCCAGCGTCACTGAAGCTTTCTTT

d_call: -
j_call: TRBJ1-2
v_call: TRBV29-1
clone_size: -
cdr3_aa: CSVERTGGYTF
cdr3_nt: TGCAGCGTTGAAAGGACTGGTGGCTACACCTTC

d_call: -
j_call: TRBJ1-1
v_call: TRBV7-9
clone_size: -
cdr3_aa: CASSEDSSAEAFF
cdr3_nt: TGTGCCAGCAGCGAAGACAGTTCGGCTGAAGCTTTCTTT

d_call: -
j_call: TRBJ1-5
v_call: TRBV7-8
clone_size: -
cdr3_aa: CASSLGTGGNQPQHF
cdr3_nt: TGTGCCAGCAGCTTAGGGACGGGAGGCAATCAGCCCCAGCATTTT

d_call: TRBD1
j_call: TRBJ2-2
v_call: TRBV5-1
clone_size: once
cdr3_aa: CASTMFRGPTGELFF
cdr3_nt: TGCGCCAGCACAATGTTCAGGGGGCCCACCGGGGAGCTGTTTTTT

d_call: -
j_call: TRBJ2-1
v_call: TRBV4-1
clone_size: -
cdr3_aa: CASSQDRHEQFF
cdr3_nt: TGCGCCAGCAGCCAAGACCGTCATGAGCAGTTCTTC

d_call: TRBD2
j_call: TRBJ2-7
v_call: TRBV19
clone_size: -
cdr3_aa: CASAQGLAGVEQYF
cdr3_nt: TGTGCCAGTGCCCAGGGACTAGCGGGAGTCGAGCAGTACTTC

d_call: TRBD1
j_call: TRBJ2-2
v_call: TRBV4-1
clone_size: -
cdr3_aa: CASSQPTGGPGELFF
cdr3_nt: TGCGCCAGCAGCCAACCTACAGGGGGCCCAGGGGAGCTGTTTTTT

d_call: -
j_call: TRBJ1-2
v_call: TRBV5-1
clone_size: once
cdr3_aa: CASSLAAAGSLLHGYTF
cdr3_nt: TGCGCCAGCAGCTTGGCCGCTGCAGGATCCCTTTTGCATGGCTACACCTTC

d_call: -
j_call: TRBJ2-7
v_call: TRBV7-9
clone_size: -
cdr3_aa: CASSSPGTRVHEQYF
cdr3_nt: TGTGCCAGCAGCTCTCCCGGGACAAGGGTACACGAGCAGTACTTC

d_call: -
j_call: TRBJ1-1
v_call: TRBV4-2
clone_size: -
cdr3_aa: CASSQEVGGGGGTEAFF
cdr3_nt: TGTGCCAGCAGCCAAGAAGTGGGTGGGGGCGGTGGGACTGAAGCTTTCTTT

d_call: -
j_call: TRBJ2-2
v_call: TRBV19
clone_size: -
cdr3_aa: CASRGLSSATGELFF
cdr3_nt: TGTGCCAGTAGAGGCCTTTCTAGCGCGACCGGGGAGCTGTTTTTT

d_call: -
j_call: TRBJ1-5
v_call: TRBV5-1
clone_size: once
cdr3_aa: CASSRNIGDQPQHF
cdr3_nt: TGCGCCAGCAGCCGAAACATAGGGGATCAGCCCCAGCATTTT

d_call: -
j_call: TRBJ2-7
v_call: TRBV20-1
clone_size: -
cdr3_aa: CSAPQGYEQYF
cdr3_nt: TGCAGTGCCCCTCAGGGCTACGAGCAGTACTTC

d_call: -
j_call: TRBJ1-1
v_call: TRBV11-2
clone_size: once
cdr3_aa: CASSLVGQGYTEAFF
cdr3_nt: TGTGCCAGCAGCTTAGTAGGCCAGGGTTACACTGAAGCTTTCTTT

d_call: -
j_call: TRBJ2-7
v_call: TRBV19
clone_size: -
cdr3_aa: CASRLVAGLRYEQYF
cdr3_nt: TGTGCCAGTAGATTGGTGGCAGGGCTACGCTACGAGCAGTACTTC

d_call: -
j_call: TRBJ2-1
v_call: TRBV19
clone_size: -
cdr3_aa: CASSDSNEQFF
cdr3_nt: TGTGCCAGTAGTGACAGCAATGAGCAGTTCTTC

d_call: TRBD2
j_call: TRBJ2-1
v_call: TRBV19
clone_size: -
cdr3_aa: CASSTGGGLDEQFF
cdr3_nt: TGTGCCAGTAGTACGGGGGGGGGCCTAGATGAGCAGTTCTTC

d_call: TRBD2
j_call: TRBJ2-6
v_call: TRBV29-1
clone_size: -
cdr3_aa: CSVEAGGRANVLTF
cdr3_nt: TGCAGCGTTGAAGCCGGGGGGAGGGCCAACGTCCTGACTTTC

d_call: -
j_call: TRBJ1-3
v_call: TRBV7-3
clone_size: -
cdr3_aa: CASSLSAGNTIYF
cdr3_nt: TGTGCCAGCAGCTTATCTGCGGGAAACACCATATATTTT

d_call: TRBD1
j_call: TRBJ2-6
v_call: TRBV6-6
clone_size: -
cdr3_aa: CASKEQGNSGANVLTF
cdr3_nt: TGTGCCAGCAAGGAACAGGGGAACTCTGGGGCCAACGTCCTGACTTTC

d_call: TRBD2
j_call: TRBJ2-5
v_call: TRBV6-1
clone_size: -
cdr3_aa: CASSEVTLAGKETQYF
cdr3_nt: TGTGCCAGCAGTGAAGTGACCCTAGCGGGGAAAGAGACCCAGTACTTC

d_call: TRBD2
j_call: TRBJ2-7
v_call: TRBV30
clone_size: -
cdr3_aa: CAWSVASGLVYEQYF
cdr3_nt: TGTGCCTGGAGTGTAGCTAGCGGTCTCGTTTACGAGCAGTACTTC

d_call: -
j_call: TRBJ1-1
v_call: TRBV2
clone_size: -
cdr3_aa: CASSPTRNTEAFF
cdr3_nt: TGTGCCAGCAGTCCGACTCGAAACACTGAAGCTTTCTTT

d_call: -
j_call: TRBJ2-7
v_call: TRBV6-1
clone_size: -
cdr3_aa: CATNGLSKEYEQYF
cdr3_nt: TGTGCCACCAACGGGTTAAGCAAGGAGTACGAGCAGTACTTC

d_call: -
j_call: TRBJ1-1
v_call: TRBV2
clone_size: -
cdr3_aa: CASSNRVEAFF
cdr3_nt: TGTGCCAGCAGTAACAGGGTTGAAGCTTTCTTT

d_call: TRBD1
j_call: TRBJ1-4
v_call: TRBV19
clone_size: once
cdr3_aa: CASSYGQGNEKLFF
cdr3_nt: TGTGCCAGTAGTTACGGACAGGGTAATGAAAAACTGTTTTTT

d_call: TRBD1
j_call: TRBJ1-2
v_call: TRBV2
clone_size: -
cdr3_aa: CASSGQGELTRYGYTF
cdr3_nt: TGTGCCAGCAGCGGCCAGGGGGAACTAACTCGGTATGGCTACACCTTC

d_call: -
j_call: TRBJ1-1
v_call: TRBV6-5
clone_size: once
cdr3_aa: CASSTYGEVEAFF
cdr3_nt: TGTGCCAGCAGTACTTACGGGGAGGTTGAAGCTTTCTTT

d_call: TRBD1
j_call: TRBJ1-1
v_call: TRBV6-5
clone_size: once
cdr3_aa: CASSPDRGGTEAFF
cdr3_nt: TGTGCCAGCAGCCCTGACAGGGGGGGCACTGAAGCTTTCTTT